The 8 T cell receptor beta chains below come from one sample, sequenced in a study of T cell clonality in common variable immunodeficiency. TCRdb's copy holds only in-frame clones and misses some; the assay was immunoSEQ multiplex PCR. This repertoire holds around 32,000 clones, and none appear only once. The source material was peripheral blood mononuclear cells. Receptors were obtained from a person aged 18-70 years in good health.

This clone was detected ten times or more. The covered CDR3 bases are TGCAGCGTTGCGGGGGGAAATGGCGAG. It specifies CSVAGGNGE. The entire CDR3 protein is CSVAGGNGEQYF. The V call is TRBV29-1, the J call TRBJ2-7; TRBD2 aligns across 7 bases. Read sequence stops 3 residues before the CDR3 end, and the germline J gene provides the missing end. Germline lookup yields CDR1 SQVTM and CDR2 ANQGSEA. CDR3 size: 12 residues. V lost 4 bases to trimming and J lost 6 bases; unmatched junction nucleotides: 6.

This clone was picked up a small number of times. With the read ending 3 residues before the CDR3 end, the germline J gene is used to fill in that end. This CDR3 is also generated by other DNA sequences in the sample. J is TRBJ1-3 and V is TRBV19; D uncertain. This CDR3 contains 15 residues. CDR1 is LNHDA and CDR2 is SQIVND in the germline V gene (reference sequence). The V end was cut by 5 bases, the J end by 0 bases, with 11 bases between. The CDR3 loop reads CASSEGLTSGNTIYF. Incomplete CDR3 DNA: TGTGCCAGTAGTGAAGGACTCACCTCTGGAAACACC.

This clone has a count of ten or more. The CDR3 goes on 3 residues after the read ends, and that part is filled in from the germline J gene. This chain joins TRBV20-1 and TRBJ2-3; D gene ambiguous. CDR1 and CDR2 (germline): DFQATT, SNEGSKA (reference sequence). The CDR3 covers 14 residues. V was trimmed by 6 bases and J by 1 base, leaving 14 bases between them. CDR3 DNA (partial): TGCAGTGCGCCGACTTTCGAAGGCACAGATACG. It encodes CSAPTFEGTDT. The entire CDR3 protein is CSAPTFEGTDTQYF.

This clone appeared many times. Sequencing ends 3 residues short of the CDR3 end; the germline J gene provides the rest. The chain links TRBV20-1 to TRBJ2-7; D remains ambiguous. CDR3 length equals 14 residues. The germline V gene has CDR1 DFQATT and CDR2 SNEGSKA (reference sequence). The germline V and J ends were trimmed by 4 bases and 3 bases, with 16 bases remaining between them. The DNA read from the CDR3 is TGCAGTGCTATTGGGCCTGTGAGTTACTACGAG. It codes for CSAIGPVSYYE. The CDR3 as a whole reads CSAIGPVSYYEQYF.

This clone occurred many times. The covered CDR3 bases are TGTGCCAGCAGCCCCCCAGGGTCGCATGAA. Its protein is CASSPPGSHE. The full CDR3 reads CASSPPGSHEAFF. The chain has TRBV7-9 and TRBJ1-1; the D gene is possibly TRBD1 (5 bases). The read comes to an end 3 residues before the CDR3 does, leaving the germline J gene to fill in the end. Germline V gives CDR1 SEHNR, CDR2 FQNEAQ (reference sequence). Trimming left V 5 bases short and J 7 bases short, with 14 bases between. The CDR3 extends over 13 amino acids.

This clone was seen ten or more times. The read comes to an end 3 residues before the CDR3 does, leaving the germline J gene to fill in the end. V gene TRBV20-1 combines with J gene TRBJ1-3, with a possible D match to TRBD1 (6 bases). Germline-derived CDR1 and CDR2 are DFQATT and SNEGSKA (reference sequence). The CDR3 consists of 15 residues. V dropped 6 bases and J dropped 0 bases, with 15 bases sitting between them. The CDR3 is CSATGHEDSGNTIYF. The DNA read from the CDR3 is TGCAGTGCAACGGGACACGAAGACTCTGGAAACACC.

In this sample, this clone turned up many times. The observed sequence ends 3 residues before the CDR3 terminus, with the missing tail filled in from the germline J gene. The chain recombines TRBV7-9 with TRBJ1-5; D remains unclear. CDR3 length equals 12 residues. The ends were cut back, 5 bases at V and 7 bases at J, with 9 bases in the middle. Germline CDR1 reads SEHNR; CDR2 reads FQNEAQ (reference sequence). CDR3 in amino acids: CASSRGEQPQHF. The covered CDR3 bases are TGTGCCAGCAGCCGCGGGGAACAGCCC. The whole variable domain, filled in from reference TRBV7-9 and TRBJ1-5, reads DTGVSQNPRHKITKRGQNVTFRCDPISEHNRLYWYRQTLGQGPEFLTYFQNEAQLEKSRLLSDRFSAERPKGSFSTLEIQRTEQGDSAMYLCASSRGEQPQHFGDGTRLSIL.

This clone was detected many times. The sequenced fragment ends 3 residues before the CDR3 boundary, so the rest is inferred from the germline J gene. J is TRBJ2-5 and V is TRBV30; a possible D gene is TRBD1 (6 bases). This CDR3 spans 12 amino acids. Between the trimmed V and J ends, which lost 2 bases and 5 bases, there was a span of 9 bases. Germline lookup yields CDR1 GTSNPN and CDR2 SVGIG (reference sequence). The CDR3 protein is CAWSPQGETQYF. The covered CDR3 bases are TGTGCCTGGAGTCCGCAGGGGGAGACC.